This T cell receptor (beta chain) was identified in a study of T-cell reconstitution after alpha-beta-depleted transplantation in children. General study findings and limits: After one year, T-cell counts and TCRbeta diversity mostly came from new T cells. Some patients owed their high day-60 TCRbeta diversity to surviving recipient T cells and thymic progenitors. Alpha-beta T cells present about two months after transplant were reported to originate from several hundred expanded graft clones.

Germline trimming cut 6 bases from V and 3 bases from J; bases unmatched to any gene: 11. This CDR3 spans 16 amino acids. For TCRbeta, the library was prepared with unique molecular identifiers. Via MiXCR, TCRdb re-called the PCR reads, giving one row per CDR3 protein. The table lists 500,000 or so distinct CDR3 sequences, roughly 11% of them singletons, with less than 15% in the top ten. Only a few counts were recorded for this clonotype. Antigen specificity is unknown. V usage is TRBV12-3 or TRBV12-4 and J usage is TRBJ1-2, with 9 bases fitting TRBD1. Here the sequenced sample was PBMCs, mostly from graft donor cells, taken 180 days after TCRalphabeta/CD19-depleted stem cell transplant. The clonotype comes from a female patient between 2 and 15 years old who had a stem cell transplant for aplastic anemia, so the T cells may come from the graft donor. CDR3 bases: TGTGCCAGCAGCCCTAGGACAGGGGATAACTACTATGGCTACACCTTC. Translated: CASSPRTGDNYYGYTF.